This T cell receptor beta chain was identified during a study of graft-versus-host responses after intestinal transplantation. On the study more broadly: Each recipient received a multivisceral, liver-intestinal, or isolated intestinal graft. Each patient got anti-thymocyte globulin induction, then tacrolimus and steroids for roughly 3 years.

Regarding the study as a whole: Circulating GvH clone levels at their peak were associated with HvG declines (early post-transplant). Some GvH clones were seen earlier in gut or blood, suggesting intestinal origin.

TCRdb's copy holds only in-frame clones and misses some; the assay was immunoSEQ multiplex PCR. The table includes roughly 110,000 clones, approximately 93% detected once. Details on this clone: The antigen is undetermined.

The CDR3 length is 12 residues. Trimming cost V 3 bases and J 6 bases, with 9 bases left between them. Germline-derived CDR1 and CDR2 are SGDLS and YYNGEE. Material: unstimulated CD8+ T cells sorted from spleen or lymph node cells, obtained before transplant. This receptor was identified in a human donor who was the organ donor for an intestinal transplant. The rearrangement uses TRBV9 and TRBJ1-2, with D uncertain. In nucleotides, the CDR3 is TGTGCCAGCAGCGCGGTGGAGGATGGCTACACCTTC. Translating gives CASSAVEDGYTF.